This T cell receptor beta chain is drawn from a study of T cells expressing NK-cell markers. Study-wide context: Sorted CD3+CD56+NKG2C+, CD3+CD56+NKG2C- and CD3+CD56-NKG2C+ T cells provided the TCR beta repertoires. Sequencing covered eight donors, seven HCMV-seropositive and one seronegative. Findings of the study overall: Of the CD8+ T cells in more than five donors, about 1.0-7.5% belonged to dominant NKG2C+ clonotypes.

The CDR3 loop spans 17 amino acids. Germline assignment: CDR1 DFQATT and CDR2 SNEGSKA (reference sequence). Production of TCR beta cDNA relied on 5'RACE template switching with UMIs. No DNA is given; TCRdb re-called the 5' RACE reads and lists each CDR3 protein once. The ten top clones account for about 18%, within a sample of about 110,000 distinct CDR3 sequences. For this clonotype: Its antigen is undetermined.

This chain links TRBV20-1 with TRBJ2-7; the TRBD2 assignment by TCRdb is unverifiable without DNA. This sequence originates from a woman aged 18 to 69 in good health. Source material: blood T cells: a sorted CD56 or NKG2C T cell subset, CD4+ or CD8+ T cells, or bulk PBMC T cells (not recorded which). Here the CDR3 reads CSARGLAGGRVLYEQYF.